These T cell receptor beta chains were read from a single sample in a study of T cells in Graves' hyperthyroidism and ophthalmopathy. TCRdb recomputed calls from the multiplex PCR reads with MiXCR, one row per CDR3 protein. The data contain around 580,000 distinct CDR3 sequences, about a sixth of them singletons. The sample was blood. Receptors were obtained from a woman between 18 and 29 years old with Graves' hyperthyroidism. Each CDR3 is given with its conserved first and last residue. Fields, in order: J gene, D gene, clone size, V gene, CDR3 protein, CDR3 DNA. D genes are given only for firm matches. Where a row states a size, it is once, few, many or the class of an expanded clone; other rows omit it.

TRBJ2-1 | . | . | TRBV19 | CASSSAGRNNEQFF | TGTGCCAGTAGTTCTGCGGGGAGAAACAATGAGCAGTTCTTC
TRBJ2-7 | . | . | TRBV6-1 | CASSEASYEQYF | TGTGCCAGCAGTGAAGCGAGTTACGAGCAGTACTTC
TRBJ1-3 | . | many | TRBV24-1 | CATSDKDSGNTIYF | TGTGCCACCAGTGATAAGGACTCTGGAAACACCATATATTTT
TRBJ2-5 | . | . | TRBV5-4 | CASTDRTREETQYF | TGTGCCAGCACCGATCGAACTAGGGAAGAGACCCAGTACTTC
TRBJ2-5 | . | many | TRBV2 | CASSDPSSQETQYF | TGTGCCAGCAGTGACCCTAGCAGTCAAGAGACCCAGTACTTC
TRBJ2-7 | TRBD1 | many | TRBV28 | CASSFRTGGTYEQYF | TGTGCCAGCAGTTTTCGGACAGGGGGCACCTACGAGCAGTACTTC
TRBJ2-1 | . | few | TRBV3-1 | CASSQGGAKYNEQFF | TGTGCCAGCAGCCAGGGGGGGGCTAAATACAATGAGCAGTTCTTC
TRBJ2-5 | . | many | TRBV30 | CASGARGEETQYF | TGTGCCTCGGGGGCGAGGGGTGAAGAGACCCAGTACTTC
TRBJ2-2 | . | few | TRBV15 | CATSTPKGNTGELFF | TGTGCCACCAGCACCCCTAAAGGGAACACCGGGGAGCTGTTTTTT
TRBJ2-5 | TRBD2 | . | TRBV29-1 | CSVWSSSGGRGRPQYF | TGCAGCGTTTGGTCCTCCAGCGGGGGCCGGGGAAGGCCCCAGTACTTC
TRBJ1-5 | . | few | TRBV9 | CASSAGAGWNQPQHF | TGTGCCAGCAGCGCCGGGGCAGGGTGGAATCAGCCCCAGCATTTT
TRBJ2-7 | . | many | TRBV6-2/TRBV6-3 | CASSQEDRYEQYF | TGTGCCAGCAGCCAAGAAGACAGGTACGAGCAGTACTTC
TRBJ2-7 | . | many | TRBV20-1 | CSARPGQLYEQYF | TGCAGTGCGCGTCCGGGACAACTCTACGAGCAGTACTTC
TRBJ2-4 | . | many | TRBV6-2/TRBV6-3 | CASSPARTLLAKNIQYF | TGTGCCAGCAGTCCGGCAAGGACCCTCCTAGCCAAAAACATTCAGTACTTC
TRBJ2-1 | TRBD2 | . | TRBV20-1 | CSAREGSGGPQRAYNEQFF | TGCAGTGCTAGAGAAGGTAGCGGGGGGCCTCAGCGGGCCTACAATGAGCAGTTCTTC
TRBJ1-6 | . | . | TRBV19 | CASSFIGTRNNSPLHF | TGTGCCAGTAGCTTCATCGGGACCAGGAATAATTCACCCCTCCACTTT
TRBJ2-3 | TRBD2 | few | TRBV10-1 | CASSDRVGLAGPGDTQYF | TGCGCCAGCAGTGATCGTGTTGGCCTAGCGGGACCAGGAGATACGCAGTATTTT
TRBJ1-5 | . | . | TRBV5-8 | CASSLGGALDQPQHF | TGTGCCAGCAGCTTGGGAGGGGCTCTCGATCAGCCCCAGCATTTT
TRBJ2-1 | . | many | TRBV3-1 | CASSPAGASTYNEQFF | TGTGCCAGCAGCCCCGCAGGGGCCAGTACCTACAATGAGCAGTTCTTC
TRBJ2-7 | TRBD2 | many | TRBV11-2 | CASSAGTSVSYEQYF | TGTGCCAGCAGCGCCGGGACTAGCGTATCCTACGAGCAGTACTTC
TRBJ2-1 | TRBD2 | . | TRBV19 | CASSIYGGDPYNEQFF | TGTGCCAGTAGTATTTACGGGGGGGATCCCTACAATGAGCAGTTCTTC
TRBJ2-5 | TRBD2 | many | TRBV12-5 | CASATGLAGGTETQYF | TGTGCTAGTGCCACCGGACTAGCGGGAGGAACGGAGACCCAGTACTTC
TRBJ1-1 | . | many | TRBV6-1 | CASSEGTAQNTEAFF | TGTGCCAGCAGTGAAGGGACAGCTCAGAACACTGAAGCTTTCTTT
TRBJ1-1 | . | . | TRBV18 | CVSSPPESTEAFF | TGTGTCAGCTCACCACCGGAGTCCACTGAAGCTTTCTTT
TRBJ2-1 | . | . | TRBV28 | CASKGNQRQFF | TGTGCCAGCAAGGGAAACCAACGGCAGTTCTTC
TRBJ2-7 | TRBD1 | . | TRBV5-8 | CASSLAPTGSYEQYF | TGTGCCAGCAGCTTGGCCCCGACAGGGTCCTACGAGCAGTACTTC
TRBJ1-1 | . | few | TRBV29-1 | CSVVSGLNTEAFF | TGCAGCGTTGTTTCAGGGCTAAACACTGAAGCTTTCTTT
TRBJ2-5 | TRBD2 | many | TRBV20-1 | CSASGGETQYF | TGCAGTGCTAGCGGGGGGGAGACCCAGTACTTC
TRBJ2-3 | . | . | TRBV12-3/TRBV12-4 | CASNDNRRDTQYF | TGTGCCAGCAACGACAATAGGAGAGATACGCAGTATTTT
TRBJ2-5 | . | . | TRBV28 | CASGTGKETQYF | TGTGCCAGCGGGACGGGTAAAGAGACCCAGTACTTC
TRBJ2-5 | . | . | TRBV7-6 | CASSLRGIEETQYF | TGTGCCAGCAGCCTGCGGGGTATAGAGGAGACCCAGTACTTC
TRBJ1-3 | TRBD1 | once | TRBV27 | CAGSDTGGTGNTIYF | TGTGCCGGCAGTGACACAGGGGGCACTGGAAACACCATATATTTT
TRBJ1-1 | TRBD1 | many | TRBV7-3 | CASSLTRQGAVLNTEAFF | TGTGCCAGCAGCTTAACCAGACAGGGGGCTGTTTTGAACACTGAAGCTTTCTTT
TRBJ2-1 | TRBD2 | . | TRBV2 | CASSEFSGLAIEQFF | TGTGCCAGCAGTGAGTTTTCGGGACTAGCCATTGAGCAGTTCTTC
TRBJ2-7 | . | many | TRBV9 | CASNGGDGGSYEQYF | TGTGCCAGCAACGGAGGGGATGGTGGCTCCTACGAGCAGTACTTC
TRBJ2-1 | . | . | TRBV5-1 | CASSPAADYNEQFF | TGCGCCAGCAGCCCGGCAGCGGACTACAATGAGCAGTTCTTC
TRBJ2-1 | TRBD2 | many | TRBV2 | CASRGLTAGNYNEQFF | TGTGCCAGCAGGGGACTAACAGCGGGGAACTACAATGAGCAGTTCTTC
TRBJ2-7 | . | once | TRBV5-1 | CASSFDGRSYEQYF | TGCGCCAGCAGCTTTGACGGGCGGTCCTACGAGCAGTACTTC
TRBJ2-7 | . | . | TRBV20-1 | CSAPFTTYDEQYF | TGCAGTGCTCCCTTTACAACATACGACGAGCAGTACTTC
TRBJ2-7 | TRBD1 | . | TRBV20-1 | CSARGGQGNEQYF | TGCAGTGCTAGAGGGGGACAGGGTAACGAGCAGTACTTC
TRBJ2-2 | . | many | TRBV3-1 | CASSRDLTNTGELFF | TGTGCCAGCAGCCGGGACCTAACGAACACCGGGGAGCTGTTTTTT
TRBJ1-1 | . | . | TRBV6-2/TRBV6-3 | CASSYGYGGTTEAFF | TGTGCCAGCAGTTATGGGTATGGGGGGACCACTGAAGCTTTCTTT